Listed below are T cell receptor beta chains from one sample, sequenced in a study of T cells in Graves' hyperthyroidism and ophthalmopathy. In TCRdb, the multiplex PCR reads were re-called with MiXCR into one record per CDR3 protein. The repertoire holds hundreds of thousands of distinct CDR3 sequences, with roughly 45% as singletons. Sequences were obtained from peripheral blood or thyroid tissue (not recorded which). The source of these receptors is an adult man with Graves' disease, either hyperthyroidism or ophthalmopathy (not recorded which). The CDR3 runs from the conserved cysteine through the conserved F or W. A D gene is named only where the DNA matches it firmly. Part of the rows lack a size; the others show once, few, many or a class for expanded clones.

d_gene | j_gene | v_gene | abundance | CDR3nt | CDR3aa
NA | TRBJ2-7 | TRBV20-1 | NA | TGCAGTGCGTCCATCGGGAGCGGGTCCTACGAGCAGTACTTC | CSASIGSGSYEQYF
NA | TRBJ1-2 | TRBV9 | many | TGTGCCAGCAGCGTAACCCCTCAGGGCTCCTATGGCTACACCTTC | CASSVTPQGSYGYTF
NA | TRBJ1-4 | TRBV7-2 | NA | TGTGCCAGCAGCTTAGTTCACCCCACAGATTTTGCAACTAATGAAAAACTGTTTTTT | CASSLVHPTDFATNEKLFF
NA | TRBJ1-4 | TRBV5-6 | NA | TGTGCCAGCAGCATCGACGGGGAGGGGGAAAAACTGTTTTTT | CASSIDGEGEKLFF
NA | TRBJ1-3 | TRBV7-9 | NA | TGTGCCAGCAGCAATGGAGGTGGAAACACCATATATTTT | CASSNGGGNTIYF
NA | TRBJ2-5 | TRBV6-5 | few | TGTGCCAGCAGTTACCTGGGGGGCGATAGGGAGACCCAGTACTTC | CASSYLGGDRETQYF
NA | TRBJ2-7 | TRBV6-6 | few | TGTGCCAGCAGTGAAGCCCCACAGGGTCAATACGAGCAGTACTTC | CASSEAPQGQYEQYF
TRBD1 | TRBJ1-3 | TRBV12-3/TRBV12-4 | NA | TGTGCCAGCAGCGACACAGGGGCGGGAAACACCATATATTTT | CASSDTGAGNTIYF
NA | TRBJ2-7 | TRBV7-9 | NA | TGTGCCAGCAGCTTCCGGGACAGCGGGGATCACGAGCAGTACTTC | CASSFRDSGDHEQYF
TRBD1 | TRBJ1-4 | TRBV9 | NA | TGTGCCAGCAGCGTTGCAGGGGGGCTTAATGAAAAACTGTTTTTT | CASSVAGGLNEKLFF
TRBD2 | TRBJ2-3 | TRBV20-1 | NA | TGCAGTGCTCGAAGACTAGCGGGTAGCACAGATACGCAGTATTTT | CSARRLAGSTDTQYF